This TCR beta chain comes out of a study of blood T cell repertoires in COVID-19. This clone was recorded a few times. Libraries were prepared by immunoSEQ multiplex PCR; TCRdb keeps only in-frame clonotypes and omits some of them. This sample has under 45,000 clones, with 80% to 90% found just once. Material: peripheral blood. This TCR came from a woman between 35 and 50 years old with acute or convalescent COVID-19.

The CDR3 is CASSQEDGGTKNIQYF. The CDR3 DNA sequence: TGTGCCAGCAGCCAAGAGGATGGAGGGACCAAAAACATTCAGTACTTC. The rearrangement links TRBV3-1 (or the pseudogene TRBV3-2) to TRBJ2-4; maybe TRBD2 (6 bases). V gave up 0 bases and J gave up 2 bases, with 11 bases separating them. Germline CDR1 reads LGHDT; CDR2 reads YNNKEL (reference sequence). The CDR3 extends over 16 amino acids.